These T cell receptor beta chains were read from a single sample in a study of radiotherapy plus CTLA-4 blockade in lung cancer. Data came from immunoSEQ multiplex PCR; TCRdb stores just in-frame clones and leaves some out. The sample yields roughly 98,000 clones, approximately 78% seen once. The source material was peripheral blood, sampled from a patient treated with radiotherapy plus ipilimumab. The source is a human donor with non-small cell lung cancer who had a partial response to radiotherapy plus ipilimumab. The conserved cysteine and the conserved F or W are not part of the CDR3 here. The order of the fields is V gene, J gene, CDR3 protein.

V: TRBV6-5
J: TRBJ2-2
CDR3: ASSFDRVDTGELF

V: TRBV11-3
J: TRBJ2-5
CDR3: ASSQGTGLGEAQY

V: TRBV18
J: TRBJ2-2
CDR3: ASSPLGGSGTGELF

V: TRBV2
J: TRBJ2-7
CDR3: ASSGVTYEQY

V: TRBV7-3
J: TRBJ2-1
CDR3: ASSLGRGYNEQF

V: TRBV6-5
J: TRBJ1-4
CDR3: ASSYSTGKGEKLF

V: TRBV7-3
J: TRBJ2-1
CDR3: ASSLMPSGSSYNEQF

V: TRBV19
J: TRBJ2-1
CDR3: ASNERERPYEQF

V: TRBV5-4
J: TRBJ2-1
CDR3: ASSLPEAGGPGNEQF

V: TRBV28
J: TRBJ2-7
CDR3: ASSPDSRGSYEQY

V: TRBV19
J: TRBJ2-4
CDR3: ASSQVGGDPWY

V: TRBV10-3
J: TRBJ1-5
CDR3: AISDHRGGNQPQH

V: TRBV25-1
J: TRBJ1-1
CDR3: ASSAPTGVEAF

V: TRBV7-9
J: TRBJ2-1
CDR3: ASSSGQGYNEQF

V: TRBV19
J: TRBJ2-7
CDR3: ASSLDDRGGYEQY

V: TRBV11-3
J: NA
CDR3: ASSLFRDYEQY

V: TRBV5-1
J: TRBJ2-7
CDR3: ASSLAGVASSREQY

V: TRBV6-1
J: TRBJ2-4
CDR3: ASSWTLRNIQY

V: TRBV7-9
J: TRBJ1-5
CDR3: ASSFAGTSNQPQH

V: TRBV27
J: TRBJ2-5
CDR3: ASSLGGGPGTQY

V: TRBV7-2
J: TRBJ2-1
CDR3: ASSRSGRFFAEQF

V: TRBV7-9
J: TRBJ2-6
CDR3: ASRPVARSGANVLT

V: TRBV7-9
J: TRBJ1-2
CDR3: ASSAGTGGRDGYT

V: TRBV5-5
J: NA
CDR3: ASSLVTSGSYEQY

V: TRBV9
J: TRBJ1-1
CDR3: ASSVGLYTEAF

V: TRBV19
J: TRBJ2-2
CDR3: AIHSGRRTGELF

V: TRBV11-2
J: TRBJ2-3
CDR3: ASSLTPFDRGYVDTQY

V: TRBV7-2
J: TRBJ2-3
CDR3: ASSLQAGEDTQY

V: TRBV10-3
J: TRBJ1-5
CDR3: AISDPTGYSNQPQH

V: TRBV11-2
J: TRBJ2-5
CDR3: ASSFSTGGETQY